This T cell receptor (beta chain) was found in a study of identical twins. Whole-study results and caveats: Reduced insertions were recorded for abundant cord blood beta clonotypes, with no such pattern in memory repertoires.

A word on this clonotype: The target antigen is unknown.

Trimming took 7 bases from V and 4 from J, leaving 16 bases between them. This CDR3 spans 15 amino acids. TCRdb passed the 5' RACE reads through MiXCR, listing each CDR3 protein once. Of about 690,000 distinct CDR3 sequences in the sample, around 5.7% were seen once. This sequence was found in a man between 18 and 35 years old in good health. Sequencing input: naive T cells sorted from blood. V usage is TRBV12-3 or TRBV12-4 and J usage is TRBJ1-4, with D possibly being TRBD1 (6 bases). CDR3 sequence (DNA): TGTGCCAGCACCAAAAACAGGGAGGGTAATGAAAAACTGTTTTTT. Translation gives CASTKNREGNEKLFF.